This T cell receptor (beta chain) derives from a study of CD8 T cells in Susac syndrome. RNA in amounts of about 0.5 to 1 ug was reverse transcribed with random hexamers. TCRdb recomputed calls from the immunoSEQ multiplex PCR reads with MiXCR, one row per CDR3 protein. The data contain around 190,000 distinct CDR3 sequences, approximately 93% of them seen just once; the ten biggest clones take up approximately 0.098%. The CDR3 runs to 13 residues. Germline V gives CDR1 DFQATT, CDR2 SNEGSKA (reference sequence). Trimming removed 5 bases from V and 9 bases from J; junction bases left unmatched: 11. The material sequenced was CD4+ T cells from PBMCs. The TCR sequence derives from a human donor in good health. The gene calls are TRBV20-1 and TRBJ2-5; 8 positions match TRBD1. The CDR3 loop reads CSAPWTGSSSQYF. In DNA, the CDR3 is TGCAGTGCTCCTTGGACAGGGAGCTCGTCCCAGTACTTC.